The 29 T cell receptor beta chains in this list originate from one sample, sequenced in a study of vaccination and CD4 T cells after COVID-19. No antigen has been assigned to these receptors. Specified treatment: roughly 10-day PBMC culture with coronavirus spike peptide pools or control peptides (ViraFEST assay). The Oncomine TCR Beta short-read assay generated sequence data from the DNA of cultured CD4+ T cells. TCRdb ran MiXCR on the PCR reads and lists one entry per CDR3 protein. Here the sample spans 20,000 to 30,000 distinct CDR3 sequences, about 56% being singletons. Sequences were obtained from CD4+ T cells from blood, cultured in vitro. Receptors were obtained from a human donor who had recovered from COVID-19.

J is TRBJ1-3 and V is TRBV6-1, with 8 bases identical to TRBD1. The V and J ends lost 7 bases and 4 bases, in that order; junction bases with no gene match: 6. Germline assignment: CDR1 MNHNS and CDR2 SASEGT. The CDR3 spans 14 residues. The CDR3 loop is CASIQDRGGNTIYF. DNA of the CDR3: TGTGCCAGCATCCAAGACAGGGGCGGAAACACCATATATTTT.

This chain links TRBV20-1 with TRBJ2-7, with 7 bases that match TRBD1. V lost 0 bases to trimming and J lost 5 bases; unmatched junction nucleotides: 10. The CDR3 runs 15 residues. CDR1 and CDR2 from the germline V gene are DFQATT and SNEGSKA (reference sequence). The CDR3 DNA sequence: TGCAGTGCTAGAGATTGGGCAACAGGGGTACACGAGCAGTACTTC. It codes for CSARDWATGVHEQYF.

The V and J genes are TRBV27 and TRBJ2-3, with 11 bases identical to TRBD2. The V and J ends lost 5 bases and 0 bases, in that order; junction bases with no gene match: 4. Germline V gives CDR1 MNHEY, CDR2 SMNVEV (reference sequence). This CDR3 contains 16 residues. This CDR3 is CASSQGLAASTDTQYF. DNA of the CDR3: TGTGCCAGCAGTCAGGGACTAGCGGCAAGCACAGATACGCAGTATTTT.

The rearrangement links TRBV5-4 to TRBJ2-1; 14 bases are shared with TRBD2. The V gene end was trimmed by 0 bases and the J gene end by 4 bases; junction bases not matched to a gene: 3. The CDR3 totals 17 residues. Germline V gives CDR1 SGHNT, CDR2 YYREEE (reference sequence). The CDR3 bases are TGTGCCAGCAGCTTGGGACTAGCGGGAGGGCCTTACAATGAGCAGTTCTTC. Its translation: CASSLGLAGGPYNEQFF.

The chain recombines TRBV27 with TRBJ1-6, with 8 nucleotides matching TRBD1. Trimming took 6 bases from V and 7 from J; bases not matched to a gene: 5. The CDR3 totals 14 residues. CDR1 and CDR2 (germline): MNHEY, SMNVEV (reference sequence). The CDR3 DNA is TGTGCCAGCAGACCAGGACAGGGCAATTCACCCCTCCACTTT. Its translation is CASRPGQGNSPLHF.

The chain recombines TRBV7-9 with TRBJ2-5; 12 nucleotides line up with TRBD2. Germline V gene data show CDR1 as SEHNR and CDR2 as FQNEAQ (reference sequence). The CDR3 sequence is 16 residues long. After removal of 4 bases from V and 2 bases from J, the junction contained 5 bases not matched to a gene. The CDR3, as DNA: TGTGCCAGCAGCTCATTAGGACTAGCGGGACAAGAGACCCAGTACTTC. As protein: CASSSLGLAGQETQYF.

CDR3 DNA: TGTGCCAGCAGTTGGCGGGACAGGGGAAGGATGAACACTGAAGCTTTCTTT. Protein product: CASSWRDRGRMNTEAFF. The chain has TRBV28 and TRBJ1-1; 10 bases are shared with TRBD1. The CDR3 spans 17 residues. Germline-derived CDR1 and CDR2 are MDHEN and SYDVKM. V shed 4 bases and J 0 bases; nucleotides not matched to a gene: 8. The complete variable domain, with remaining parts taken from reference TRBV28 and TRBJ1-1, reads DVKVTQSSRYLVKRTGEKVFLECVQDMDHENMFWYRQDPGLGLRLIYFSYDVKMKEKGDIPEGYSVSREKKERFSLILESASTNQTSMYLCASSWRDRGRMNTEAFFGQGTRLTVV.

The chain combines TRBV5-8 with TRBJ1-5; TRBD1 might be the D (5 bases). V gave up 4 bases and J gave up 1 base, with 15 bases separating them. Per the germline V gene, CDR1 is SGHTS and CDR2 is YDEGEE. The length of the CDR3 is 16 residues. For the CDR3, the DNA is TGTGCCAGCAGCCGTCAGGGATTTGGGAGCAATCAGCCCCAGCATTTT. As protein: CASSRQGFGSNQPQHF.

The V gene is TRBV7-9, the J gene TRBJ1-4; 7 nucleotides align to TRBD1. Germline CDR1 reads SEHNR; CDR2 reads FQNEAQ (reference sequence). CDR3 size: 14 residues. J was trimmed by 6 bases and V by 3 bases; bases with no gene match: 4. As DNA, the CDR3 is TGTGCCAGCAGCTTTACAGGGGTCCATGAAAAACTGTTTTTT. It specifies CASSFTGVHEKLFF.

The chain uses TRBV6-1 and TRBJ1-2; TRBD1 matches at 8 bases. Looked up from germline, CDR1 is MNHNS and CDR2 is SASEGT. CDR3 length: 14 residues. V lost 6 bases to trimming and J lost 4 bases; unmatched junction nucleotides: 7. The CDR3 is CASRRTGWGYGYTF. CDR3 bases: TGTGCCAGCAGACGGACAGGGTGGGGCTATGGCTACACCTTC.

This clonotype occurred a few times. The chain couples TRBV6-1 to TRBJ2-1; D gene uncertain. CDR3 length: 14 residues. The V gene lost 5 bases and the J gene lost 4 bases, with 12 bases spanning the gap. Germline loops: CDR1 MNHNS, CDR2 SASEGT. The CDR3 bases are TGTGCCAGCAGTATGAGGCAGTTATACAATGAGCAGTTCTTC. Translation: CASSMRQLYNEQFF.

The V gene is TRBV20-1, the J gene TRBJ1-5; D might be TRBD1 (5 bases). V was trimmed by 4 bases and J by 0 bases, leaving 16 bases between them. This CDR3 contains 16 residues. Germline CDR1 reads DFQATT; CDR2 reads SNEGSKA (reference sequence). The CDR3 region is CSATRPGGGSNQPQHF. The CDR3 coding sequence is TGCAGTGCTACCCGCCCGGGGGGGGGTAGCAATCAGCCCCAGCATTTT.

A few counts support this clonotype. The genes are TRBV5-6 and TRBJ1-1; TRBD1 is a possible D gene (6 bases). The ends were cut back, 5 bases at V and 0 bases at J, with 14 bases in the middle. The germline CDR1 and CDR2 sequences are SGHDT and YYEEEE. The CDR3 runs to 15 residues. The CDR3 coding sequence is TGTGCCAGCAGTACTCTCGACAGGCTGAACACTGAAGCTTTCTTT. It yields the protein CASSTLDRLNTEAFF.

This sequence joins TRBV4-1 and TRBJ2-7; D gene ambiguous. Trimming cost V 4 bases and J 2 bases, with 9 bases left between them. There are 13 residues in the CDR3. Germline values: CDR1 MGHRA, CDR2 YSYEKL. The CDR3 DNA sequence: TGCGCCAGCAGCCTTCAACACGCCTACGAGCAGTACTTC. This sequence encodes CASSLQHAYEQYF.

The chain links TRBV19 to TRBJ1-2; TRBD1 matches at 10 bases. Germline trimming cut 5 bases from V and 4 bases from J; bases unmatched to any gene: 7. The CDR3 extends over 15 amino acids. The germline CDR1 and CDR2 sequences are LNHDA and SQIVND (reference sequence). The CDR3 region is CASSGDRGRFYGYTF. The CDR3 DNA follows: TGTGCCAGTAGTGGAGACAGGGGGCGATTCTATGGCTACACCTTC. The full variable domain, with the rest looked up from reference TRBV19 and TRBJ1-2, is DGGITQSPKYLFRKEGQNVTLSCEQNLNHDAMYWYRQDPGQGLRLIYYSQIVNDFQKGDIAEGYSVSREKKESFPLTVTSAQKNPTAFYLCASSGDRGRFYGYTFGSGTRLTVV.

The chain combines TRBV28 with TRBJ1-1, with D uncertain. V was shortened by 10 bases and J by 11 bases, with 17 bases between the two germline ends. Germline assignment: CDR1 MDHEN and CDR2 SYDVKM. This CDR3 comprises 11 residues. The CDR3 loop reads CATNMGWRAFF. CDR3 sequence (DNA): TGTGCCACAAATATGGGGTGGCGGGCTTTCTTT.

V is TRBV12-3 or TRBV12-4 and J is TRBJ2-7; D possibly corresponds to TRBD1 (5 bases). Trimming took 2 bases from V and 5 from J, leaving 10 bases between them. The CDR3 is 13 amino acids. The CDR3 sequence: CASSLRGWNEQYF. DNA for the CDR3: TGTGCCAGCAGTTTAAGGGGTTGGAACGAGCAGTACTTC.

This clonotype has a single count. The CDR3 loop reads CSASRQGRSYEQYF. Here the CDR3 DNA reads TGCAGTGCTTCCCGACAGGGGAGGTCCTACGAGCAGTACTTC. V is TRBV20-1 and J is TRBJ2-7; TRBD1 agrees at 8 bases. CDR3 size: 14 residues. Germline CDR1 DFQATT, CDR2 SNEGSKA (reference sequence). V shed 5 bases, J shed 1 base, and the junction held 7 bases outside the gene matches.

This clonotype was detected a few times. The V gene is TRBV7-2, the J gene TRBJ1-2; tentative D call: TRBD1 (5 bases). This CDR3 contains 15 residues. V dropped 5 bases and J dropped 0 bases, with 13 bases sitting between them. CDR1 SGHTA and CDR2 FQGNSA come from the germline V gene. The CDR3 DNA follows: TGTGCCAGCAGCGCACAGGTCAAGGCTAACTATGGCTACACCTTC. It encodes CASSAQVKANYGYTF.

The chain recombines TRBV28 with TRBJ1-1, with 12 bases fitting TRBD1. The CDR3 contains 14 residues. V lost 8 bases and J lost 2; bases outside the gene matches: 3. The germline V gene has CDR1 MDHEN and CDR2 SYDVKM. CDR3 nucleotides: TGTGCCAGCGGGACAGGGGGCCTTAACACTGAAGCTTTCTTT. Protein: CASGTGGLNTEAFF. The full variable domain, in which reference TRBV28 and TRBJ1-1 provide the parts outside the CDR3, is DVKVTQSSRYLVKRTGEKVFLECVQDMDHENMFWYRQDPGLGLRLIYFSYDVKMKEKGDIPEGYSVSREKKERFSLILESASTNQTSMYLCASGTGGLNTEAFFGQGTRLTVV.

The rearrangement links TRBV20-1 to TRBJ1-5; D ambiguous. The CDR3 loop spans 13 amino acids. V shed 4 bases and J shed 8 bases, with 15 bases lying between them. Germline CDR1 is DFQATT and CDR2 is SNEGSKA (reference sequence). The CDR3 loop reads CSANRTPLEPQHF. CDR3 DNA: TGCAGTGCTAATAGGACCCCTCTGGAGCCCCAGCATTTT.

The chain couples TRBV10-2 to TRBJ1-1, with TRBD1 as a possible D gene (5 bases). The CDR3 runs 12 residues. The V gene lost 8 bases and the J gene lost 4 bases, with 11 bases spanning the gap. Germline CDR1 WSHSY, CDR2 SAAADI. The CDR3 DNA is TGCGCCAGCGTTCGGGGGAGCACTGAAGCTTTCTTT. Amino acid sequence: CASVRGSTEAFF.

This sequence joins TRBV6-1 and TRBJ2-6; 8 nucleotides line up with TRBD1. Looked up from germline, CDR1 is MNHNS and CDR2 is SASEGT. The V segment lost 5 bases and the J segment 3 bases; nucleotides outside the gene matches: 15. CDR3 length: 19 residues. The CDR3 loop is CASSPRWQGAFYGANVLTF. DNA of the CDR3: TGTGCCAGCAGTCCAAGGTGGCAGGGGGCTTTCTATGGGGCCAACGTCCTGACTTTC.

CDR3 residues: CASNLRSNQPQHF. The CDR3, as DNA: TGTGCCAGTAATCTGCGGAGCAATCAGCCCCAGCATTTT. The genes are TRBV19 and TRBJ1-5; D is ambiguous. The CDR3 covers 13 residues. V dropped 7 bases and J dropped 1 base, with 8 bases sitting between them. Germline assignment: CDR1 LNHDA and CDR2 SQIVND (reference sequence).

The J gene is TRBJ1-1, the V gene TRBV7-9, with D hard to call. The CDR3 is made up of 15 amino acids. Germline lookup yields CDR1 SEHNR and CDR2 FQNEAQ (reference sequence). The germline V and J ends were trimmed by 2 bases and 6 bases, with 16 bases remaining between them. The CDR3 region has the DNA TGTGCCAGCAGCTTATTAGGTTCCCAAAAGGCTGAAGCTTTCTTT. Translated: CASSLLGSQKAEAFF.

V gene TRBV24-1 combines with J gene TRBJ2-1; TRBD1 aligns across 12 bases. V shed 4 bases and J 2 bases; nucleotides not matched to a gene: 2. Germline lookup yields CDR1 KGHDR and CDR2 SFDVKD. The CDR3 covers 16 residues. The CDR3 is CATSERDRGPYNEQFF. The CDR3 coding sequence is TGTGCCACCAGTGAGCGGGACAGGGGGCCCTACAATGAGCAGTTCTTC.

The CDR3 region is CSANQGIDTEAFF. The DNA of the CDR3 is TGCAGTGCTAATCAGGGGATAGACACTGAAGCTTTCTTT. The rearrangement links TRBV20-1 to TRBJ1-1, with a possible D match to TRBD1 (6 bases). The CDR3 consists of 13 residues. The V and J ends lost 4 bases and 3 bases respectively, with 12 bases between them. Germline loops: CDR1 DFQATT, CDR2 SNEGSKA (reference sequence).

The V and J genes are TRBV19 and TRBJ1-4, with 7 bases lining up with TRBD1. CDR1 LNHDA and CDR2 SQIVND come from the germline V gene (reference sequence). The J segment lost 12 bases and the V segment lost 7 bases, leaving 11 bases of the junction unmatched. CDR3 length equals 13 residues. The CDR3 here is CASTPTGFDQLFF. CDR3 nucleotides: TGTGCCAGTACCCCGACAGGGTTTGATCAACTGTTTTTT.

The chain combines TRBV7-8 with TRBJ1-2; TRBD1 might be the D (5 bases). The germline V gene has CDR1 SGHVS and CDR2 FQNEAQ. The V gene lost 5 bases and the J gene lost 4 bases, with 17 bases spanning the gap. CDR3 length: 15 residues. CDR3 region: CASSPSAQGFYGYTF. The DNA of the CDR3 is TGTGCCAGCAGCCCCTCAGCGCAGGGCTTCTATGGCTACACCTTC.